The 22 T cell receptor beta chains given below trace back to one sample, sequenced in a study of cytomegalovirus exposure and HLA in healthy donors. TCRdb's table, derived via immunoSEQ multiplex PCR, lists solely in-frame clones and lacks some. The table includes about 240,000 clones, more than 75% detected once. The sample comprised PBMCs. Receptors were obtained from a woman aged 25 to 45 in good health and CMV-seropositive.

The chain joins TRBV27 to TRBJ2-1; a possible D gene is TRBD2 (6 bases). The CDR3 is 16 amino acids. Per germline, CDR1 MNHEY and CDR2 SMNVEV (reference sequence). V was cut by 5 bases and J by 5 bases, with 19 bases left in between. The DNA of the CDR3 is TGTGCCAGCAGTCTGGGCCCGGGGACTCCTCACAATGAGCAGTTCTTC. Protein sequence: CASSLGPGTPHNEQFF.

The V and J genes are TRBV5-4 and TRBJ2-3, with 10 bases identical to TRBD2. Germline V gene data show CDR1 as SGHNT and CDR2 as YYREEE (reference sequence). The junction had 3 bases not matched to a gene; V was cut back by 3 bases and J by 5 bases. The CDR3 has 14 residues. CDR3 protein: CASSSAGGLDTQYF. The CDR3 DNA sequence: TGTGCCAGCAGCTCAGCGGGAGGGTTAGATACGCAGTATTTT.

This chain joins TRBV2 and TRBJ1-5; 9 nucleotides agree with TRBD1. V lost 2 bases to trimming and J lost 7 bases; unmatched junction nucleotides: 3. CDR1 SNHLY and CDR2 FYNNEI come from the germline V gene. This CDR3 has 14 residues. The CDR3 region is CASSERTGEQPQHF. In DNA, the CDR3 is TGTGCCAGCAGTGAAAGGACAGGGGAGCAGCCCCAGCATTTT.

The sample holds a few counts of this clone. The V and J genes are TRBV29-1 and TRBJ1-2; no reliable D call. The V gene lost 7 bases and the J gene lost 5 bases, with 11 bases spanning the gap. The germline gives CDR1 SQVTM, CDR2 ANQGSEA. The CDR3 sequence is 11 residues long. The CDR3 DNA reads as TGCAGCGGTGAGACGGGATATGGCTACACCTTC. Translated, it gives CSGETGYGYTF.

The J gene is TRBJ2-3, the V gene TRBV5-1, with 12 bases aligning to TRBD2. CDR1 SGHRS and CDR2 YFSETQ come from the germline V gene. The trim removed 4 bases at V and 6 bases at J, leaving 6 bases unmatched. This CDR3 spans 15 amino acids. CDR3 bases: TGCGCCAGCAGCCCAAGGACTAGCGGGAAGGATACGCAGTATTTT. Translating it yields CASSPRTSGKDTQYF.

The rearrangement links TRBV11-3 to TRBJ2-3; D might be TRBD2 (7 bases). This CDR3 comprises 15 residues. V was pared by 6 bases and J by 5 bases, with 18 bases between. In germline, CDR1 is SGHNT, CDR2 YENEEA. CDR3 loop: CASRPLTGRGDTQYF. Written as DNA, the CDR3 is TGTGCCAGCAGACCCCTCACAGGGAGGGGAGATACGCAGTATTTT.

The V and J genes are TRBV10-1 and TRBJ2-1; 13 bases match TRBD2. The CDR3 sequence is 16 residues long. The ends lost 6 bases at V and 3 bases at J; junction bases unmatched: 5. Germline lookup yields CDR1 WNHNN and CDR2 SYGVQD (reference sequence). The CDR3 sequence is CASSGGTSGDYNEQFF. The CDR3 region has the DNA TGCGCCAGCAGCGGCGGGACTAGCGGGGACTACAATGAGCAGTTCTTC.

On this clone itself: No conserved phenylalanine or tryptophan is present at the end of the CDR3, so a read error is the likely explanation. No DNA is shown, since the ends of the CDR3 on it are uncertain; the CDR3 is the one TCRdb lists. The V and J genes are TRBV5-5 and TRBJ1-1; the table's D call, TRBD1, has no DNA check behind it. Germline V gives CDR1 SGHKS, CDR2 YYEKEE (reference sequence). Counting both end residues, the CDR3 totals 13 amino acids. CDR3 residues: CASSLISQSNWNI.

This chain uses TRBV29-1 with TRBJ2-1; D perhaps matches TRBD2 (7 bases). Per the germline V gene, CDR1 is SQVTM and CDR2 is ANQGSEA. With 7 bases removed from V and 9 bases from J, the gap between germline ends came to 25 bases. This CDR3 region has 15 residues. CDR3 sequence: CSGGGGSSEVGEQFF. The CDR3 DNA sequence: TGCAGCGGGGGGGGCGGCTCTAGCGAGGTGGGTGAGCAGTTCTTC.

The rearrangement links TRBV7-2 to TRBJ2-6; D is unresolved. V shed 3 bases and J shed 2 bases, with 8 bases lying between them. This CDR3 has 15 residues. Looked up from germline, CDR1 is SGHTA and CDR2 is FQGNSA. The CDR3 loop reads CASSFQATGANVLTF. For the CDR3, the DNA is TGTGCCAGCAGCTTCCAGGCTACTGGGGCCAACGTCCTGACTTTC.

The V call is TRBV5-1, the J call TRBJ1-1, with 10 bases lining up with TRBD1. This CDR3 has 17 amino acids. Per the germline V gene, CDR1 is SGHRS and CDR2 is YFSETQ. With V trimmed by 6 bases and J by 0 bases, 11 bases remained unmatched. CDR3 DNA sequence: TGCGCCAGCACCTCCGGGGACAGGGGCGGTATGAACACTGAAGCTTTCTTT. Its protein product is CASTSGDRGGMNTEAFF.

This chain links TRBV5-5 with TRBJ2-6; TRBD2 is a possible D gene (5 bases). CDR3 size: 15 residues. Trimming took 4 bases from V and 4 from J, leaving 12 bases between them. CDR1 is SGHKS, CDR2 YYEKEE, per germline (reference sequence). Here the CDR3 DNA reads TGTGCCAGCAGCCGAGCGGACGCGGGGGCCAACGTCCTGACTTTC. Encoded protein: CASSRADAGANVLTF.

CDR3 DNA sequence: TGTGCCAGCTCACCCGCCTCAGGGGGTAATGAAGCTTTCTTT. It translates to CASSPASGGNEAFF. The chain uses TRBV18 and TRBJ1-1; 7 positions agree with TRBD1. Trimming cost V 3 bases and J 7 bases; bases outside gene matches: 8. Germline-derived CDR1 and CDR2 are KGHSH and LQKENI. This CDR3 is built from 14 residues.

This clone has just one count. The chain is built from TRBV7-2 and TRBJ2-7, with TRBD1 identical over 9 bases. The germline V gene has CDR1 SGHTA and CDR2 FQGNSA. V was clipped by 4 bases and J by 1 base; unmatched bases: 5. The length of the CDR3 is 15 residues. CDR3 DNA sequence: TGTGCCAGCAGCTCCTCCGGGACAGGGTCCTACGAGCAGTACTTC. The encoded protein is CASSSSGTGSYEQYF.

As DNA, the CDR3 is TGCGCCAGCAGCTTGGGAACAGGGGTTGAAGCTTTCTTT. This sequence encodes CASSLGTGVEAFF. The chain is built from TRBV5-1 and TRBJ1-1, with 7 bases aligning to TRBD1. After removal of 0 bases from V and 7 bases from J, the junction contained 3 bases not matched to a gene. CDR3 size: 13 residues. Germline CDR1 and CDR2: SGHRS and YFSETQ.

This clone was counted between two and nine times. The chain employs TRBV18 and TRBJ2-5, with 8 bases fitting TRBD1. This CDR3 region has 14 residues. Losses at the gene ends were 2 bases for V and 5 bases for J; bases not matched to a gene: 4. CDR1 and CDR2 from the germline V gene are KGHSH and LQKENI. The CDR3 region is CASSPRQGKETQYF. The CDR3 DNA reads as TGTGCCAGCTCACCAAGACAGGGGAAGGAGACCCAGTACTTC.

This CDR3 is CASSHSTGPTDSYEQYF. CDR3 coding DNA: TGTGCCAGCAGCCACTCGACAGGGCCCACAGACTCCTACGAGCAGTACTTC. The chain is built from TRBV21-1 and TRBJ2-7; the table's D call, TRBD1, was not checked against the DNA. TRBV21-1 is a pseudogene locus. This CDR3 region has 17 residues.

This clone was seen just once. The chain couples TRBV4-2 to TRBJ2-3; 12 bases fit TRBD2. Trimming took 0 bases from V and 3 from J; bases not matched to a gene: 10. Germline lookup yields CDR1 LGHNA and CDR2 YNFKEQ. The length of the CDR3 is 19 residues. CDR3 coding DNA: TGTGCCAGCAGCCAAGAGACGGCTAGCGGGAGGGGGGGGACAGATACGCAGTATTTT. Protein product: CASSQETASGRGGTDTQYF.

The CDR3 here is CASSAPTDPQETQYF. The CDR3 DNA is TGTGCCAGCAGTGCCCCGACAGATCCTCAAGAGACCCAGTACTTC. The rearrangement links TRBV2 to TRBJ2-5; D is perhaps TRBD1 (5 bases). The V end lost 4 bases, the J end lost 2 bases, and 14 bases lay between the germline ends. The germline gives CDR1 SNHLY, CDR2 FYNNEI. The CDR3 runs to 15 residues.

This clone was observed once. Here the CDR3 reads CASRPWTEVNTGELFF. CDR3 sequence (DNA): TGTGCCAGCAGGCCATGGACGGAGGTGAACACCGGGGAGCTGTTTTTT. The genes are TRBV11-2 and TRBJ2-2, with D perhaps matching TRBD2 (5 bases). Germline loops: CDR1 SGHAT, CDR2 FQNNGV. V was clipped by 6 bases and J by 1 base, with 15 bases between them. CDR3 length: 16 amino acids.

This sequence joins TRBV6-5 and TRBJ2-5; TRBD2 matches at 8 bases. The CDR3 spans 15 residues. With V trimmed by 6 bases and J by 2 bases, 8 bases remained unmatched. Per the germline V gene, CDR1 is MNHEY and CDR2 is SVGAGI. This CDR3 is CASRNGLARQETQYF. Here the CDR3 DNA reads TGTGCCAGCAGAAACGGACTAGCTCGTCAAGAGACCCAGTACTTC.

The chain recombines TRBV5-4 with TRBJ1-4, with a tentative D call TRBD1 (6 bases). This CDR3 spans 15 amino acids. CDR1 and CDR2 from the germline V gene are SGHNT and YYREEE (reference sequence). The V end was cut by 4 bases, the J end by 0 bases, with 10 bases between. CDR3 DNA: TGTGCCAGCAGCGCTCACAGGGCAACTAATGAAAAACTGTTTTTT. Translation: CASSAHRATNEKLFF.